The 25 T cell receptor beta chains below all came from one sample that was sequenced in a study of T-cell reconstitution after alpha-beta-depleted transplantation in children listed by TCRdb under 2016. The treatment or condition label, read with the paper, signifies: allogeneic hematopoietic cell transplantation with graft depleted of TCRalphabeta T cells and CD19 B cells. Library creation used PCR. The run used an Illumina HiSeq 2500. TCR library preparation used molecular barcoding, with unique molecular identifiers applied to normalize quantification of the TCRbeta repertoire. TCRdb's own reprocessing of the public reads used fastp at Q25 and MiXCR and kept productive beta chains. Every entry covers one CDR3 protein and lists the most common genes and DNA from its rows. The sample profile shows fewer than 750,000 distinct CDR3 sequences; 20% to 25% of them were found once. The ten largest make up 11% to 15% of the sample.

The specimen comprised PBMCs, mostly from graft donor cells, sampled 360 days after TCRalphabeta/CD19-depleted stem cell transplant. The receptors originated from a boy under two years old who had a stem cell transplant for acute myeloid leukemia, so the T cells may come from the graft donor.

This clonotype was seen a few times. This chain links TRBV29-1 with TRBJ1-4; 9 bases align to TRBD1. This CDR3 is 14 amino acids long. The V gene end was trimmed by 5 bases and the J gene end by 8 bases; junction bases not matched to a gene: 9. The germline CDR1 and CDR2 sequences are SQVTM and ANQGSEA. In DNA form, the CDR3 reads TGCAGCGTTTTACGGGACAGGGACAACGAAAAACTGTTTTTT. Encoded protein: CSVLRDRDNEKLFF.

This chain uses TRBV6-1 with TRBJ1-5; TRBD1 might be the D (6 bases). CDR1 is MNHNS, CDR2 SASEGT, per germline. This CDR3 has 14 residues. V lost 5 bases, J lost 3 bases, and 11 bases lay in between. DNA for the CDR3: TGTGCCAGCAGTAGCCACAGGGTCAATCAGCCCCAGCATTTT. Translated, it gives CASSSHRVNQPQHF.

This clonotype came up a few times. The genes are TRBV12-3 or TRBV12-4 and TRBJ1-1; D is unclear. V lost 3 bases to trimming and J lost 0 bases, with 14 bases between them. The CDR3 has 16 residues. For the CDR3, the DNA is TGTGCCAGCAGTTTGGGAGGTGGAGCAATGAACACTGAAGCTTTCTTT. Amino acids: CASSLGGGAMNTEAFF.

V and J are TRBV12-3 or TRBV12-4 and TRBJ1-4; a weak D match, TRBD1 (5 bases). Trimming pared 1 base from V and 8 bases from J, leaving 11 bases between. The CDR3 is 14 amino acids. The CDR3 DNA follows: TGTGCCAGCAGTTTAGGGGGGGAGGAGGAAAAACTGTTTTTT. Protein sequence: CASSLGGEEEKLFF.

This clonotype was observed a few times. The chain links TRBV5-1 to TRBJ2-5; maybe TRBD1 (5 bases). Per the germline V gene, CDR1 is SGHRS and CDR2 is YFSETQ. CDR3 length: 15 residues. V was shortened by 2 bases and J by 5 bases, with 16 bases between the two germline ends. CDR3 bases: TGCGCCAGCAGCTTAGGGCAGGGTGTAGGTGAGACCCAGTACTTC. It specifies CASSLGQGVGETQYF.

A few counts support this clonotype. The chain uses TRBV6-2 or TRBV6-3 and TRBJ1-5; 10 positions match TRBD1. CDR1 is MNHEY, CDR2 SVGEGT, per germline. Losses at the gene ends were 6 bases for V and 2 bases for J; bases not matched to a gene: 7. The CDR3 length is 16 residues. The CDR3 spells CASRNGGTGGNQPQHF. CDR3 DNA sequence: TGTGCCAGCAGGAACGGGGGGACAGGGGGCAATCAGCCCCAGCATTTT.

The chain carries TRBV15 and TRBJ1-6; 8 nucleotides match TRBD1. The CDR3 extends over 16 amino acids. V lost 0 bases, J lost 8 bases, and 6 bases stayed unmatched. Germline values: CDR1 LNHNV, CDR2 YYDKDF (reference sequence). CDR3 coding DNA: TGTGCCACCAGCAGAGATTGGACAGGGCAACATTCACCCCTCCACTTT. Residues: CATSRDWTGQHSPLHF.

This clonotype was counted a few times. The chain is built from TRBV7-2 and TRBJ2-5; D is unclear. V lost 2 bases and J 1 base, leaving 8 bases between the germline ends. The CDR3 spans 14 residues. Germline V lookup: CDR1 SGHTA, CDR2 FQGNSA. The CDR3 DNA reads as TGTGCCAGCAGCTTACACGAGTTCCAAGAGACCCAGTACTTC. Residues: CASSLHEFQETQYF.

The chain employs TRBV4-2 and TRBJ2-1, with TRBD2 as a possible D gene (6 bases). Trimming removed 1 base at V and 8 bases at J, with 6 bases between. CDR1 and CDR2 (germline): LGHNA, YNFKEQ. The CDR3 extends over 12 amino acids. DNA for the CDR3: TGTGCCAGCAGCCAAGCGGGGGATGAGCAGTTCTTC. Its translation is CASSQAGDEQFF.

This clonotype was seen ten or more times. The chain links TRBV5-1 to TRBJ1-1, with D possibly TRBD1 on 5 matching bases. This CDR3 contains 12 residues. V lost 5 bases, J lost 6 bases, and 11 bases lay in between. Germline CDR1 SGHRS, CDR2 YFSETQ. The CDR3 region is CASSWGEAEAFF. Written as DNA, the CDR3 is TGCGCCAGCAGTTGGGGGGAGGCTGAAGCTTTCTTT.

The rearrangement joins TRBV2 to TRBJ2-6, with D uncertain. Germline loops: CDR1 SNHLY, CDR2 FYNNEI. CDR3 size: 17 residues. Trimming stripped 3 bases from V and 0 bases from J, with 12 bases between. The CDR3 protein is CASSEAPLRSGANVLTF. The CDR3 DNA reads TGTGCCAGCAGTGAGGCACCGCTACGCTCTGGGGCCAACGTCCTGACTTTC.

The chain couples TRBV29-1 to TRBJ1-4; possible D gene TRBD1, 5 bases. With 4 bases removed from V and 2 bases from J, the gap between germline ends came to 11 bases. The CDR3 consists of 14 residues. Germline V gene data show CDR1 as SQVTM and CDR2 as ANQGSEA. The CDR3 sequence is CSVVGVSTNEKLFF. CDR3 DNA: TGCAGCGTTGTGGGGGTATCTACTAATGAAAAACTGTTTTTT.

The chain is built from TRBV3-1 and TRBJ2-2; TRBD1 matches 7 bases. Trimming removed 4 bases from V and 2 bases from J; junction bases left unmatched: 7. The V gene's germline CDR1 is LGHDT and CDR2 YNNKEL (reference sequence). The CDR3 runs 16 residues. CDR3: CASSLRTGRNTGELFF. In nucleotides, the CDR3 is TGTGCCAGCAGCCTCCGGACAGGAAGAAACACCGGGGAGCTGTTTTTT.

Many counts were recorded for this clonotype. The chain links TRBV7-2 to TRBJ2-1, with D possibly being TRBD1 (6 bases). Trimming cost V 1 base and J 3 bases, with 19 bases left between them. CDR1 is SGHTA and CDR2 is FQGNSA in the germline V gene. The CDR3 loop spans 18 amino acids. The CDR3 protein is CASSLGLGWTDDYNEQFF. CDR3 sequence (DNA): TGTGCCAGCAGCTTAGGGTTAGGGTGGACAGACGACTACAATGAGCAGTTCTTC.

The chain employs TRBV4-3 and TRBJ2-7; no definite D call. There are 15 residues in the CDR3. The ends were cut back, 0 bases at V and 2 bases at J, with 11 bases in the middle. Germline loops: CDR1 LGHNA, CDR2 YSLEER. The CDR3 here is CASSQDLRTTYEQYF. The CDR3 coding sequence is TGCGCCAGCAGCCAAGACCTCCGGACGACCTACGAGCAGTACTTC.

The rearrangement links TRBV2 to TRBJ2-1; 7 bases map to TRBD2. The CDR3 runs 11 residues. The trim removed 3 bases at V and 14 bases at J, leaving 4 bases unmatched. Germline V gene lookup returns CDR1 SNHLY and CDR2 FYNNEI. CDR3 sequence reads: CASSEGGEEFF. As DNA, the CDR3 is TGTGCCAGCAGTGAGGGAGGGGAGGAGTTCTTC.

This clonotype was detected ten times or more. The CDR3 protein is CSARDLTDPNPYEQYV. In DNA, the CDR3 is TGCAGTGCTAGAGATCTTACGGACCCCAACCCCTACGAGCAGTACGTC. The gene calls are TRBV20-1 and TRBJ2-7; D uncertain. This CDR3 has 16 amino acids. Germline CDR1 and CDR2: DFQATT and SNEGSKA (reference sequence). Trimming shortened V by 0 bases and J by 2 bases, and 17 bases separated the two germline ends.

This rearrangement joins TRBV29-1 to TRBJ2-1; 8 nucleotides line up with TRBD2. From germline, CDR1 is SQVTM and CDR2 ANQGSEA. This CDR3 is built from 14 residues. The V and J ends lost 6 bases and 10 bases, in that order; junction bases with no gene match: 14. CDR3 amino acids: CSVQPAGGAWEQFF. The CDR3 DNA is TGCAGCGTCCAACCTGCCGGGGGGGCCTGGGAGCAGTTCTTC.

The sample holds a few counts of this clonotype. The chain couples TRBV20-1 to TRBJ2-3, with D perhaps matching TRBD2 (5 bases). This CDR3 has 14 residues. Germline V gene data show CDR1 as DFQATT and CDR2 as SNEGSKA (reference sequence). The V gene lost 6 bases and the J gene lost 2 bases, with 15 bases spanning the gap. The chain's CDR3 is CSADATTFTDTQYF. As DNA, the CDR3 is TGCAGTGCCGACGCGACTACGTTCACAGATACGCAGTATTTT.

This clonotype has more than one count but fewer than ten. The gene calls are TRBV3-1 and TRBJ1-2; 12 bases map to TRBD1. CDR3 length: 15 residues. Trimming took 5 bases from V and 4 from J; bases not matched to a gene: 5. Germline V gene lookup returns CDR1 LGHDT and CDR2 YNNKEL (reference sequence). CDR3 residues: CASSNGTGGTYGYTF. The CDR3 nucleotides read TGTGCCAGCAGCAATGGGACAGGGGGCACCTATGGCTACACCTTC.

The rearrangement uses TRBV5-1 and TRBJ2-5; possibly TRBD2 for D (6 bases). Germline loops: CDR1 SGHRS, CDR2 YFSETQ. V lost 3 bases and J 5 bases, leaving 14 bases between the germline ends. CDR3 length: 14 amino acids. The CDR3 here is CASSSGLIGETQYF. In DNA, the CDR3 is TGCGCCAGCAGCTCAGGACTAATAGGCGAGACCCAGTACTTC.

This rearrangement joins TRBV7-2 to TRBJ1-1; D is unresolved. Germline CDR1 reads SGHTA; CDR2 reads FQGNSA. Trimming pared 5 bases from V and 10 bases from J, leaving 14 bases between. This CDR3 has 12 amino acids. CDR3 in amino acids: CASSPGPNPAFF. In nucleotides, the CDR3 is TGTGCCAGCAGCCCCGGACCCAACCCAGCTTTCTTT. Variable domain in full (rest from reference TRBV7-2 and TRBJ1-1): GAGVSQSPSNKVTEKGKDVELRCDPISGHTALYWYRQSLGQGLEFLIYFQGNSAPDKSGLPSDRFSAERTGGSVSTLTIQRTQQEDSAVYLCASSPGPNPAFFGQGTRLTVV.

This clonotype occurred many times. The chain recombines TRBV6-5 with TRBJ1-1, with D unresolved. V dropped 6 bases and J dropped 10 bases, with 15 bases sitting between them. The CDR3 covers 12 residues. CDR1 is MNHEY, CDR2 SVGAGI, per germline. As DNA, the CDR3 is TGTGCCAGCAGCCCAGAGGGCCGTGGAGCTTTCTTT. Its protein product is CASSPEGRGAFF.

This clonotype was observed at least ten times. This chain's CDR3 is CSARDPSRLKEGHTQYF. Here the CDR3 DNA reads TGCAGTGCTAGAGATCCGTCCAGGCTCAAGGAAGGGCATACGCAGTATTTT. The chain links TRBV20-1 to TRBJ2-3; D gene ambiguous. The CDR3 is 17 amino acids. V lost 0 bases, J lost 7 bases, and 23 bases lay in between. Germline-derived CDR1 and CDR2 are DFQATT and SNEGSKA (reference sequence).

This clonotype showed up many times. This rearrangement joins TRBV12-3 or TRBV12-4 to TRBJ2-2; 11 bases fit TRBD2. J lost 6 bases, V lost 3 bases, and 6 bases had no gene match. The CDR3 extends over 16 amino acids. The CDR3 DNA follows: TGTGCCAGCAGTTTTAGCGGGGGGGCCCTCGCCGGGGAGCTGTTTTTT. This gives the protein CASSFSGGALAGELFF.